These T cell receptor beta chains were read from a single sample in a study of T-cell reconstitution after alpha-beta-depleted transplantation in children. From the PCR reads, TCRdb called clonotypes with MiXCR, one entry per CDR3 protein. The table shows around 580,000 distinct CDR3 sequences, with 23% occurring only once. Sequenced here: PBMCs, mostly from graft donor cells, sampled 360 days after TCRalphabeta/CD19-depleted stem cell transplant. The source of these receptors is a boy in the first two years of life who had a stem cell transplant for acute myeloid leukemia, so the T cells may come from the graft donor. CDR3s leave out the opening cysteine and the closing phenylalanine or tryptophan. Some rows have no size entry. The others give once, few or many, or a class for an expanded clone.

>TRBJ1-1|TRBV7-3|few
ASSLTGGDTEAF
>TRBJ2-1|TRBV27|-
ASRMPRGNEQF
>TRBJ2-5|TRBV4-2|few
ASSQDPAGGRGETQY
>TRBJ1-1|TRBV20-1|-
SALGRVNTEAF
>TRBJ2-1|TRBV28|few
ASQLARNEQF
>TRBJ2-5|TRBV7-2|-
ASTPGGGFAQY
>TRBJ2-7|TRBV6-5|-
ASSYGVLAGAIPYEQY
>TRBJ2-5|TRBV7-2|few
ASSAWSRSQETQY
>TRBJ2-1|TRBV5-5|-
ASSLEGRGYVGNEQF
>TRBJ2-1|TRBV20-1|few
SAPMRRQGSYNEQF
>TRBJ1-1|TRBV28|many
ASSLWGSRNTEAF
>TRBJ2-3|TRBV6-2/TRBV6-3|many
ASSSPTSGHTDTQY
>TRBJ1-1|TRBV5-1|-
ASSPEQEMNTEAF
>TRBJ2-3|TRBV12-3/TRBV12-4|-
TLSLPQITTRHKSDTQY
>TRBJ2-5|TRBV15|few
ATSRDLLAGEETQY
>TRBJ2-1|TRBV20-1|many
SARDRAYNEQF
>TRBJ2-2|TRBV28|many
AEGRNTGELF
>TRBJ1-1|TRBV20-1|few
SATAGSTEAF
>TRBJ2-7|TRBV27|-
ASSLTGGLNEQY
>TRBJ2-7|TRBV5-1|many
ASSLVRTGAYEQY
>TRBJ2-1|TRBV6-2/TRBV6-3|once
ASTGWGPYNEQF
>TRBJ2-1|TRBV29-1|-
SVVGWTASYNEQF
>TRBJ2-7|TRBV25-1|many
ASSETGGSAYEQY
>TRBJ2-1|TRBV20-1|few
SAWDRADNEQF
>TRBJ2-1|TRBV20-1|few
SARDSWGSSYNEQF
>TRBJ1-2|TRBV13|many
ASSPRDTPYGYT
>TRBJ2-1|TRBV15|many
ATSRPQGENEQF
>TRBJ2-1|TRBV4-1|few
ASSRSENNEQF
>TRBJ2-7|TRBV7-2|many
ASSPNVGGYEQY
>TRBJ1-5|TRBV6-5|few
ASSPGTGNSNQPQH
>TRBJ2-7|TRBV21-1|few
ASKQDVRAEHSFDYEQY
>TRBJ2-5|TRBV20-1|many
SASLAAQETQY
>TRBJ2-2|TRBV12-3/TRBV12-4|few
ASPLGATGELF
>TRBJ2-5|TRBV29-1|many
SVEGGGQFGQETQY
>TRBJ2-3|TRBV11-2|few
ASSLRGTALNTQY
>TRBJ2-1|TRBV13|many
ASSLGQGGGEQF
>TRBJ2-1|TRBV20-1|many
SANPHDNEQF
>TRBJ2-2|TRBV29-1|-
SVDGLF
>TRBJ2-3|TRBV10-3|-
AISDPGRTTDTQY
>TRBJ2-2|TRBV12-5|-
ASGFGGGNTGELF
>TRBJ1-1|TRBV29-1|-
SVTGYGDTEAF
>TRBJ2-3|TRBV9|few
ASSVGDRTSTDTQY
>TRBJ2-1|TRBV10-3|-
ATSDRKAIRGDEQF
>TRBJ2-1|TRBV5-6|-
ASSLFYRQGSYNEQF
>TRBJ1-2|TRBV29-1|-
SVEDGDRPFYGYT
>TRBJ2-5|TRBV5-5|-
ASSPPTGRHEETQY
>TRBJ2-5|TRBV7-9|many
ASSDWTGTETQY
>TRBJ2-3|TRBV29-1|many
SVEGPGAGGPVDTQY
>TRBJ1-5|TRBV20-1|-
SAREEGNQPQH
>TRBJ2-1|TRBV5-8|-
ASSLSGQASRVQF
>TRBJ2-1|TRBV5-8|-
ASSWDRERAGNEQF
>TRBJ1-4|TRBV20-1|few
SARTGDEKLF
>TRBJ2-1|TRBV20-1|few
SARRETSYNEQF